This TCR beta chain was retrieved from a study of metastatic and nonmetastatic thyroid tumors. Study-level results: Benign nodules were reported to have significantly lower TCR beta diversity than malignant thyroid tumors, in blood and tumor.

This clone was detected ten times or more. Its target is unknown. Trimming removed 5 bases from V and 1 base from J; junction bases left unmatched: 14. The CDR3 is 19 residues long. Germline CDR1 and CDR2: PRHDT and FYEKMQ (reference sequence). TCRdb reassembled clones from the PCR reads with MiXCR. The sample yields approximately 82,000 clones, around 12% seen once. Prior to thyroid surgery, none of the patients had received any treatment. The source of this sequence is a female donor with papillary thyroid cancer or a benign thyroid nodule (not recorded which). Some clones in this sample may be carry-over from other donors' samples. The rearrangement links TRBV13 to TRBJ1-2, with 12 bases lining up with TRBD1. Sample: tumor tissue. Here the CDR3 reads CASSQSEGQGAFYNYGYTF. For the CDR3, the DNA is TGTGCCAGCAGCCAGTCGGAGGGACAGGGGGCCTTTTATAACTATGGCTACACCTTC.